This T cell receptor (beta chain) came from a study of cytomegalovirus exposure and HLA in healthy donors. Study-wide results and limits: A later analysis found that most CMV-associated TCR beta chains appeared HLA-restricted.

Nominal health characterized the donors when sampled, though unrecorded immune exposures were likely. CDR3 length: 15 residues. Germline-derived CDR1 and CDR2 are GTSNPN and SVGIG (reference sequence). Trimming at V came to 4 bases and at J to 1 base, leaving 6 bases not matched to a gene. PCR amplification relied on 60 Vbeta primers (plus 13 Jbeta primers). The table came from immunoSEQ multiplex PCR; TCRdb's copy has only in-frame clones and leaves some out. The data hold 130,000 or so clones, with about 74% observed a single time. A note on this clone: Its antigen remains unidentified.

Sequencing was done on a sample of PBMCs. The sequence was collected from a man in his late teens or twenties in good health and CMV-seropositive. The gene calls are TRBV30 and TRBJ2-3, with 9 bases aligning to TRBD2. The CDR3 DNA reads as TGTGCCTGGAATGGCGGGAGGGCAGGCACAGATACGCAGTATTTT. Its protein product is CAWNGGRAGTDTQYF.